A selection of T cell receptor beta chains follows, all from one sample in a study of blood T cell repertoires in COVID-19. The table came from immunoSEQ multiplex PCR; TCRdb's copy has only in-frame clones and leaves some out. The sample has about 250,000 clones, around 87% seen once. What was sequenced was PBMCs or T cells enriched from blood (not recorded which). Receptors originate from a woman aged 50 to 60 who had recovered from COVID-19. CDR3s include the opening cysteine and the closing phenylalanine or tryptophan. The D gene is left open where the match is weak. Rows may omit the clone size; those that give it use once, few, many or a size class.

v_call: TRBV5-1
clone_size: NA
j_call: TRBJ1-5
d_call: NA
cdr3_aa: CASSSRDGGGNQPQHF
cdr3_nt: TGCGCCAGCAGCTCCCGGGACGGGGGAGGAAATCAGCCCCAGCATTTT

v_call: TRBV19
clone_size: NA
j_call: TRBJ1-5
d_call: TRBD1
cdr3_aa: CASTDRTGENQPQHF
cdr3_nt: TGTGCCAGTACCGACAGGACAGGGGAAAATCAGCCCCAGCATTTT

v_call: TRBV3-1/TRBV3-2
clone_size: NA
j_call: TRBJ2-3
d_call: NA
cdr3_aa: CASSGGNTDTQYF
cdr3_nt: TGTGCCAGCAGCGGCGGGAACACAGATACGCAGTATTTT

v_call: TRBV19
clone_size: once
j_call: TRBJ2-3
d_call: NA
cdr3_aa: CASSIARHHNTDTQYF
cdr3_nt: TGTGCCAGTAGTATAGCTAGGCACCATAACACAGATACGCAGTATTTT

v_call: TRBV18
clone_size: NA
j_call: TRBJ1-1
d_call: TRBD1
cdr3_aa: CASSPSTGGDTEAFF
cdr3_nt: TGTGCCAGCTCACCATCGACAGGGGGGGACACTGAAGCTTTCTTT

v_call: TRBV25-1
clone_size: NA
j_call: TRBJ2-3
d_call: TRBD1
cdr3_aa: CASKTGVGDTQYF
cdr3_nt: TGTGCCAGCAAAACAGGGGTGGGAGATACGCAGTATTTT

v_call: TRBV19
clone_size: NA
j_call: TRBJ1-3
d_call: NA
cdr3_aa: CASSPEVRISGNTIYF
cdr3_nt: TGTGCCAGTAGTCCAGAAGTCAGGATCTCTGGAAACACCATATATTTT

v_call: TRBV29-1
clone_size: NA
j_call: TRBJ2-2
d_call: TRBD1
cdr3_aa: CSVEQGATGELFF
cdr3_nt: TGCAGCGTTGAACAGGGGGCCACCGGGGAGCTGTTTTTT

v_call: TRBV3-1/TRBV3-2
clone_size: NA
j_call: TRBJ2-7
d_call: NA
cdr3_aa: CASTAGQNYEQYF
cdr3_nt: TGTGCCAGCACCGCGGGGCAGAACTACGAGCAGTACTTC

v_call: TRBV2
clone_size: NA
j_call: TRBJ1-2
d_call: TRBD1
cdr3_aa: CASSIDRDQGYTF
cdr3_nt: TGTGCCAGCAGTATTGACAGGGATCAGGGCTACACCTTC